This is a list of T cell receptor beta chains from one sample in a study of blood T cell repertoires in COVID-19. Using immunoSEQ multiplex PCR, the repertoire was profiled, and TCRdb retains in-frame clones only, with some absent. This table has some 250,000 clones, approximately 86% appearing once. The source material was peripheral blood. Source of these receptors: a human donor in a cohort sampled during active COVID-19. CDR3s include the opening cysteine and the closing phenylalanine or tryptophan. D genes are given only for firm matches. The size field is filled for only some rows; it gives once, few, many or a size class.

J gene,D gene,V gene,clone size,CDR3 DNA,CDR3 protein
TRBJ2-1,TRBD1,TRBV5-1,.,TGCGCCAGCAGTACCGGGACAGCGGACTCTAGGCTGTTCTTC,CASSTGTADSRLFF
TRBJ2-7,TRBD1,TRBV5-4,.,TGTGCCAGCAGCAGACCCGGGACAGGGCCCGGGGACGAGCAGTACTTC,CASSRPGTGPGDEQYF
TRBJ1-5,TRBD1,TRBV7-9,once,TGTGCCAGCGGGACAGGGGGTCAGCCCCAGCATTTT,CASGTGGQPQHF
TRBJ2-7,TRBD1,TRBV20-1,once,TGCAGTGCTAGTCCCCTAAGGGGGCGCCGCGAGCAGTACTTC,CSASPLRGRREQYF
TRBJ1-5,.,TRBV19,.,TGTGCCAGTAGTATCTCGGGACTCGGTCAGCCCCAGCATTTT,CASSISGLGQPQHF
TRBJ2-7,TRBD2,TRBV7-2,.,TGTGCCAGCAGCCTAAGACTAGCGGGATACGAGCAGTACTTC,CASSLRLAGYEQYF
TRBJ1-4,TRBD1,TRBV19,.,TGTGCCAGTAGTATAGGAGCCTCGGGACAGCTTAATGAAAAACTGTTTTTT,CASSIGASGQLNEKLFF
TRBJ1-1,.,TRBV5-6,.,TGTGCCAGCAGCTTGGAGGTCGGAGGGCCCACTGAAGCTTTCTTT,CASSLEVGGPTEAFF
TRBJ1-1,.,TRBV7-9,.,TGTGCCAGCAGCCACTCGGGGGGAGGGAGCAACACTGAAGCTTTCTTT,CASSHSGGGSNTEAFF
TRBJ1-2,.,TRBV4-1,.,TGCGCCAGCAGCCATTTTTCGGGGGGCTACACCTTC,CASSHFSGGYTF
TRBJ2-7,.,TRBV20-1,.,TGCAGTGGGAGCGAATATGAGCAGTACTTC,CSGSEYEQYF
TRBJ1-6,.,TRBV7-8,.,TGTGCCAGCAGCTTAGAAGGGGTCATTAATTCACCCCTCCACTTT,CASSLEGVINSPLHF
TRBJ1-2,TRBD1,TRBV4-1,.,TGCGCCAGCAGCTCGAGGACAGGGGACTATGGCTACACCTTC,CASSSRTGDYGYTF
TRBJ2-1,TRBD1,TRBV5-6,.,TGTGCCAGCAGCTTGCGGACAGGCTTCTACAATGAGCAGTTCTTC,CASSLRTGFYNEQFF
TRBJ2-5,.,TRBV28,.,TGTGCCAGCAGCTCCGGATGGCAGGAAGAGACCCAGTACTTC,CASSSGWQEETQYF
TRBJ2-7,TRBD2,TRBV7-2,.,TGTGCCAGCAGCATATCGGGGGGGCTGGACGAGCAGTACTTC,CASSISGGLDEQYF
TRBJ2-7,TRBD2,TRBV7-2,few,TGTGCCAGCAGCTTACCCGGGAGGGCAAGAGAGCAGTACTTC,CASSLPGRAREQYF
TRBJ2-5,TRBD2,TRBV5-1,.,TGCGCCAGCAGCCTGGGGACTAGCAATTTAGAGACCCAGTACTTC,CASSLGTSNLETQYF
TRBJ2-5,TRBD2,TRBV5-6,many,TGTGCCAGCAGCTTGACTAGCGGGAATCGAGAGACCCAGTACTTC,CASSLTSGNRETQYF
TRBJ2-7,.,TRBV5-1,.,TGCGCCAGCAGCTTAGGAGGCCACTGGTACGAGCAGTACTTC,CASSLGGHWYEQYF
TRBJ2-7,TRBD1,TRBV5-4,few,TGTGCCAGCAGCTTCCCTAAGACAGGGAACGTCGAGCAGTACTTC,CASSFPKTGNVEQYF
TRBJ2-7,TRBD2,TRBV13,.,TGTGCCAGCAGCGGGACCGGGACTAGCGGATCCTACGAGCAGTACTTC,CASSGTGTSGSYEQYF
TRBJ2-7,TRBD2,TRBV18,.,TGTGCCAGCTCAACCGGGACTAGCGGGTTTCAACCCTACGAGCAGTACTTC,CASSTGTSGFQPYEQYF
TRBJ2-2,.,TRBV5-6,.,TGTGCCAGCAGACGTGCTCGGGTCACCGGGGAGCTGTTTTTT,CASRRARVTGELFF
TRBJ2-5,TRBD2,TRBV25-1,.,TGTGCCAGCAGTGACCGACTAGCGGGGTACCGAGAGACCCAGTACTTC,CASSDRLAGYRETQYF
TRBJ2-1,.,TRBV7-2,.,TGTGCCAGCAGCTTAGTTTCGGACAGCTCCTACAATGAGCAGTTCTTC,CASSLVSDSSYNEQFF
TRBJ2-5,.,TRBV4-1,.,TGCGCCAGCAGCCAAGATCGGATGGGGCGAGAGACCCAGTACTTC,CASSQDRMGRETQYF
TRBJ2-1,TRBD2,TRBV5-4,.,TGTGCCAGCAGCTTGGTAGTACTAGCGGACTACAATGAGCAGTTCTTC,CASSLVVLADYNEQFF
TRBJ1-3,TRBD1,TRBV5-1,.,TGCGCCAGCAGCTCAGGGGGCCTCTCTGGAAACACCATATATTTT,CASSSGGLSGNTIYF
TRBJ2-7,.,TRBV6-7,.,TGTGCCAGCAGTTACTCGGGAGTTGCCTACGAGCAGTACTTC,CASSYSGVAYEQYF
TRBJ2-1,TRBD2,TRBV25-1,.,TGTGCCACCAGGGAGGGGTACAATGAGCAGTTCTTC,CATREGYNEQFF
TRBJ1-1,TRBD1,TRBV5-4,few,TGTGCCAGCAGCTGGGACCTACAGGGGACGTACACTGAAGCTTTCTTT,CASSWDLQGTYTEAFF
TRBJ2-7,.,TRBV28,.,TGTGCCAGCAGTTTATCCCAGGGGAGCTACGAGCAGTACTTC,CASSLSQGSYEQYF
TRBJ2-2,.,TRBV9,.,TGTGCCAGCAGCGTAGAACAGCCTCAGGAGCTGTTTTTT,CASSVEQPQELFF
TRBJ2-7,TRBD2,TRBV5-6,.,TGTGCCAGCAGCCCCCGACTAGCGGGAGTCCAGATCTACGAGCAGTACTTC,CASSPRLAGVQIYEQYF
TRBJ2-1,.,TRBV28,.,TGTGCCAGCAGGGTAGACACTTACAATGAGCAGTTCTTC,CASRVDTYNEQFF
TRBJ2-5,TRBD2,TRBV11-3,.,TGTGCCAGCAGCTCAAGCGGACTAGCGGAAGAGACCCAGTACTTC,CASSSSGLAEETQYF
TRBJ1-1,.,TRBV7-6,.,TGTGCCAGCAGCGTTGGGGGGGGCCTGGACACTGAAGCTTTCTTT,CASSVGGGLDTEAFF
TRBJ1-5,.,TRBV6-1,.,TGTGCCAGCAGTGAATCACAGAATCAGCCCCAGCATTTT,CASSESQNQPQHF
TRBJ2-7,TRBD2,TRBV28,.,TGTGCCAGCAGCGGGGGGGGCGAGCAGTACTTC,CASSGGGEQYF
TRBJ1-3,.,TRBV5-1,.,TGCGCCAGCCGAGGGGCAGGGGCCCTCTCTGGAAACACCATATATTTT,CASRGAGALSGNTIYF
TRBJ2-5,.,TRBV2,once,TGTGCCAGCAGCCGAGAGGGTTGGGGGGGGCGAGAGACCCAGTACTTC,CASSREGWGGRETQYF
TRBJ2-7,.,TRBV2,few,TGTGCCAGCAGGGGCCAAGCCTACGAGCAGTACTTC,CASRGQAYEQYF
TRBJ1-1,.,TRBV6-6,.,TGTGCCAGCAGTTACCCGGAAATCGGGACTGAAGCTTTCTTT,CASSYPEIGTEAFF
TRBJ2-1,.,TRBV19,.,TGTGCCAGTAGCCCTACTCGAGCGGTAGTTTTAAATGAGCAGTTCTTC,CASSPTRAVVLNEQFF
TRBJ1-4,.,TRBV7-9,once,TGTGCCAGCAGCTTATTCATCGGGGAGGCGGTGAATGAAAAACTGTTTTTT,CASSLFIGEAVNEKLFF
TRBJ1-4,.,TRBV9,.,TGTGCCAGCAGCGACCATCCGACAGCACTCTATAATGAAAAACTGTTTTTT,CASSDHPTALYNEKLFF
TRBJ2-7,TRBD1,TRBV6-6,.,TGTGCCAGCAGTGCGCGACAGGGGGGCTACGAGCAGTACTTC,CASSARQGGYEQYF